This TCR beta chain was sequenced for a study of T cell changes during pregnancy in multiple sclerosis. The CDR3 extends over 13 amino acids. Germline loops: CDR1 SEHNR, CDR2 FQNEAQ (reference sequence). Trimming removed 5 bases at V and 6 bases at J, with 11 bases between. Using immunoSEQ multiplex PCR, the repertoire was profiled, and TCRdb retains in-frame clones only, with some absent. The sample has 90,000 to 150,000 clones; roughly 92% are singletons. The sample here was peripheral blood, taken before pregnancy. This receptor was taken from a female donor with multiple sclerosis, enrolled in a pregnancy study. The chain combines TRBV7-9 with TRBJ1-5, with D possibly being TRBD1 (6 bases). CDR3 in amino acids: CASSRRGGQPQHF. CDR3 in DNA: TGTGCCAGCAGCCGAAGAGGGGGTCAGCCCCAGCATTTT.